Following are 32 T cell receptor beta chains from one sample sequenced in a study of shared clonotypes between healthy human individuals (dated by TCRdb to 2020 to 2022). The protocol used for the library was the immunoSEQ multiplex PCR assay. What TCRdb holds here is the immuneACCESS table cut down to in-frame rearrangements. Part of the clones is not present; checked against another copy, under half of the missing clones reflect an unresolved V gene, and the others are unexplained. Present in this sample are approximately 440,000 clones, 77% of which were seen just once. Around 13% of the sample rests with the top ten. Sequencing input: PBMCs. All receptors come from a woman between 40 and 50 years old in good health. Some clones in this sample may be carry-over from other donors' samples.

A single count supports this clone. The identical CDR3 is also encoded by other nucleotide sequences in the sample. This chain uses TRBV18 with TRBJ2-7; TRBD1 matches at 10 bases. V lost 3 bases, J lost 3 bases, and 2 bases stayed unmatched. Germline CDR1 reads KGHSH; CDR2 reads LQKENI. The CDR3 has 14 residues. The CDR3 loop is CASSPGQGFYEQYF. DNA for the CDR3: TGTGCCAGCTCACCGGGACAGGGGTTCTACGAGCAGTACTTC. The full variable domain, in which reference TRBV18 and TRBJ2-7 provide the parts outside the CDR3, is NAGVMQNPRHLVRRRGQEARLRCSPMKGHSHVYWYRQLPEEGLKFMVYLQKENIIDESGMPKERFSAEFPKEGPSILRIQQVVRGDSAAYFCASSPGQGFYEQYFGPGTRLTVT.

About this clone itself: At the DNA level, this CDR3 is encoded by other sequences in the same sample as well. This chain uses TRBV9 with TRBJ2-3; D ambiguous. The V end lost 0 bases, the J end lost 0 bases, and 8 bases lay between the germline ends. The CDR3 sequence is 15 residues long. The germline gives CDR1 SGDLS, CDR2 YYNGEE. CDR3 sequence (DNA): TGTGCCAGCAGCGTAGGAGTCCCCAGCACAGATACGCAGTATTTT. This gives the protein CASSVGVPSTDTQYF.

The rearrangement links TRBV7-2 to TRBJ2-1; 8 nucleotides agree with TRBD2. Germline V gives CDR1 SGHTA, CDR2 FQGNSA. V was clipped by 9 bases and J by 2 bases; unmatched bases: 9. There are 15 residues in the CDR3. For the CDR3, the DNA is TGTGCCAGTCACGGGAGGGGGTCGCCCTACAATGAGCAGTTCTTC. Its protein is CASHGRGSPYNEQFF.

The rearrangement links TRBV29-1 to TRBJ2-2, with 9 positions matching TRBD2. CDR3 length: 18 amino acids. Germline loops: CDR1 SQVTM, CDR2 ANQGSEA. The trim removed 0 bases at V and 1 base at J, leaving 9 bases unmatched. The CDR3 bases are TGCAGCGTTGAAGATCGGAATAGCGGGAGCGGGAACACCGGGGAGCTGTTTTTT. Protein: CSVEDRNSGSGNTGELFF.

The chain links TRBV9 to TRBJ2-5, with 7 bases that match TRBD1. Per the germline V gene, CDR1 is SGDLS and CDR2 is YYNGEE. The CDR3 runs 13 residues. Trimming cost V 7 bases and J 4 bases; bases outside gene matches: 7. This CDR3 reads CASRRDSGETQYF. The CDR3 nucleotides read TGTGCCAGCCGCCGGGACAGCGGAGAGACCCAGTACTTC.

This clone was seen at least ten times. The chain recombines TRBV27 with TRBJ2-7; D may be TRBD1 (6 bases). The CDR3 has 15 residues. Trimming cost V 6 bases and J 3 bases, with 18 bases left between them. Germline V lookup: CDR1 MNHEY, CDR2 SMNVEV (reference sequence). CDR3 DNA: TGTGCCAGCAGATTCACGGGACAAGGTGGCTACGAGCAGTACTTC. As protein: CASRFTGQGGYEQYF.

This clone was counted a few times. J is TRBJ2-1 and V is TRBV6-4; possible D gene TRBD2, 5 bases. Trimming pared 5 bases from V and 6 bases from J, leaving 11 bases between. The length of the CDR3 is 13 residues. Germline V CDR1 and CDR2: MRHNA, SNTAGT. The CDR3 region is CASSPGTANEQFF. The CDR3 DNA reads TGTGCCAGCAGTCCGGGAACCGCCAATGAGCAGTTCTTC.

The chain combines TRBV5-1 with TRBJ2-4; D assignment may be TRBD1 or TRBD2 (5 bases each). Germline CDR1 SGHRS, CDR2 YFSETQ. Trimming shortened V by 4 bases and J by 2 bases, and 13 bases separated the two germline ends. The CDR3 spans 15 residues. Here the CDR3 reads CASSLPGPTKNIQYF. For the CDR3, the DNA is TGCGCCAGCAGCCTACCGGGACCAACCAAAAACATTCAGTACTTC. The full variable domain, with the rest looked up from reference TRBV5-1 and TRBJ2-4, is KAGVTQTPRYLIKTRGQQVTLSCSPISGHRSVSWYQQTPGQGLQFLFEYFSETQRNKGNFPGRFSGRQFSNSRSEMNVSTLELGDSALYLCASSLPGPTKNIQYFGAGTRLSVL.

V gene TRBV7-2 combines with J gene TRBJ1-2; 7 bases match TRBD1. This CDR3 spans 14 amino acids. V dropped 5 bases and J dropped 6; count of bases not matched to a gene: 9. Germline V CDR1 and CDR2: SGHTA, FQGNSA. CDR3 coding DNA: TGTGCCAGCAGCCTTAACAGGGGCGGGCATGGCTACACCTTC. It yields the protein CASSLNRGGHGYTF.

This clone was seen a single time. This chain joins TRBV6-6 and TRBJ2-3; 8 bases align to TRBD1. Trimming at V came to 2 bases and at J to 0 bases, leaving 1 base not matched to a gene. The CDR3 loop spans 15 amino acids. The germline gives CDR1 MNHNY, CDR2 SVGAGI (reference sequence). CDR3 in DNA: TGTGCCAGCAGTTACGGGACAGGTAGCACAGATACGCAGTATTTT. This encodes CASSYGTGSTDTQYF.

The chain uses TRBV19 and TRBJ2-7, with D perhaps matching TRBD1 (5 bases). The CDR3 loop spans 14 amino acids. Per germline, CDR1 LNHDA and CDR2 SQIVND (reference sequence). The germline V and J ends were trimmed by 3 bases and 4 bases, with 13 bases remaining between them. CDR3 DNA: TGTGCCAGTAGTATCGGGCAAACAGGATACGAGCAGTACTTC. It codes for CASSIGQTGYEQYF.

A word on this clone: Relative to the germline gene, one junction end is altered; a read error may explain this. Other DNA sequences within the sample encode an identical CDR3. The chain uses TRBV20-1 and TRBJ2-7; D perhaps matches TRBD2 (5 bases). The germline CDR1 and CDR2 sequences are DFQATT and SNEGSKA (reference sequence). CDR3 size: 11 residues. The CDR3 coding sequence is TGCAGTGCTGTGGACGACTACGAGCAATACTTC. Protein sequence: CSAVDDYEQYF.

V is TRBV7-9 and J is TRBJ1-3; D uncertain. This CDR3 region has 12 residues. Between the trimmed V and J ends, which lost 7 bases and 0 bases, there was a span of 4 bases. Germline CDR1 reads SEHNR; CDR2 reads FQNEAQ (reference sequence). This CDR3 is CASILSGNTIYF. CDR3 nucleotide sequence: TGTGCCAGCATCCTCTCTGGAAACACCATATATTTT. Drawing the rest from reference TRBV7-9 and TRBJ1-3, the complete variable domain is DTGVSQNPRHKITKRGQNVTFRCDPISEHNRLYWYRQTLGQGPEFLTYFQNEAQLEKSRLLSDRFSAERPKGSFSTLEIQRTEQGDSAMYLCASILSGNTIYFGEGSWLTVV.

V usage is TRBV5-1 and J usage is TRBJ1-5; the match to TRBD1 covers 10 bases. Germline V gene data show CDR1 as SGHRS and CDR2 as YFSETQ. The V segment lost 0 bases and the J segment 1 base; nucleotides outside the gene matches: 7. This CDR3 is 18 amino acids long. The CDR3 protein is CASSLAPTGGTSNQPQHF. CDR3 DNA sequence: TGCGCCAGCAGCTTGGCACCGACAGGGGGCACAAGCAATCAGCCCCAGCATTTT.

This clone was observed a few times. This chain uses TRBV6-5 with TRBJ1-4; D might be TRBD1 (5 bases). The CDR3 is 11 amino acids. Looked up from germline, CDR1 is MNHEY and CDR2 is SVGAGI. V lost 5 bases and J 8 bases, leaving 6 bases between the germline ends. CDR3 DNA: TGTGCCAGCAGTAGACAGGAAAAACTGTTTTTT. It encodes CASSRQEKLFF.

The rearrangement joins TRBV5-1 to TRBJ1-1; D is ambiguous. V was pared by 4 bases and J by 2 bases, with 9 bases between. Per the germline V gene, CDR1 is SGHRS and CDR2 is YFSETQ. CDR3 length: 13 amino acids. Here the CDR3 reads CASSTGINTEAFF. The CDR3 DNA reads TGCGCCAGCAGCACCGGGATAAACACTGAAGCTTTCTTT.

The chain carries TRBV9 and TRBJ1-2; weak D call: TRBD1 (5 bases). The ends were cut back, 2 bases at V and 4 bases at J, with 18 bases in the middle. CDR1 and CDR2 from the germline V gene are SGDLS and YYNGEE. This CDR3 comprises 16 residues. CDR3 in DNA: TGTGCCAGCAGCGTTGGAGGCGGGGACCGGAGCTATGGCTACACCTTC. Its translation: CASSVGGGDRSYGYTF.

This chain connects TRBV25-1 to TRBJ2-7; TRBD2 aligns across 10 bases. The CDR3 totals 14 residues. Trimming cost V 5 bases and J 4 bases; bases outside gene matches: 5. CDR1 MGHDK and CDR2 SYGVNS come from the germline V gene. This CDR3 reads CASSKAGGGYEQYF. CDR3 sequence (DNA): TGTGCCAGCAGTAAAGCGGGAGGGGGGTACGAGCAGTACTTC.

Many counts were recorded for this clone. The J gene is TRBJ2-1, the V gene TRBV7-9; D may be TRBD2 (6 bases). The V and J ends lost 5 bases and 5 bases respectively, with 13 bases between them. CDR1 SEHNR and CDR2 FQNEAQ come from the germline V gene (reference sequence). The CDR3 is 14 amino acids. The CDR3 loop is CASSPLAVNNEQFF. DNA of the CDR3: TGTGCCAGCAGCCCCTTAGCGGTTAACAATGAGCAGTTCTTC.

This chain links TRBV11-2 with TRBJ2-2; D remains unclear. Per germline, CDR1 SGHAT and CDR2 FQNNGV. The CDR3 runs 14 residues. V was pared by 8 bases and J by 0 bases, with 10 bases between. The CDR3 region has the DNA TGTGCCAGCTTGGAAGACCCGAACACCGGGGAGCTGTTTTTT. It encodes CASLEDPNTGELFF.

The CDR3 nucleotides are TGCAGCGTCCGGAGACTAGCGGGAAGCGATGAGCAGTTCTTC. Translation gives CSVRRLAGSDEQFF. The chain has TRBV29-1 and TRBJ2-1; TRBD2 aligns across 11 bases. With 6 bases clipped from V and 8 bases from J, the junction kept 9 bases outside the gene matches. This CDR3 has 14 amino acids. Germline lookup yields CDR1 SQVTM and CDR2 ANQGSEA.

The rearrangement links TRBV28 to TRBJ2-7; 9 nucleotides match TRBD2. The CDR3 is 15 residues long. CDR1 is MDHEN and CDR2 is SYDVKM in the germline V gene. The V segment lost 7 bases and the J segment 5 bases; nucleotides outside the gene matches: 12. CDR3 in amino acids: CASTLGGGRAHEQYF. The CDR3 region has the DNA TGTGCCAGCACCCTAGGTGGCGGGAGGGCCCACGAGCAGTACTTC.

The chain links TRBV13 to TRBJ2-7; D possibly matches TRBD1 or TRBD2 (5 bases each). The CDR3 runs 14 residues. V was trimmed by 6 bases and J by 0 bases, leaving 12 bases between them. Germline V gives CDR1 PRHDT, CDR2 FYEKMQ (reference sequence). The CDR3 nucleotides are TGTGCCAGCAGAAAAAGGGACGGCTCCTACGAGCAGTACTTC. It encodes CASRKRDGSYEQYF.

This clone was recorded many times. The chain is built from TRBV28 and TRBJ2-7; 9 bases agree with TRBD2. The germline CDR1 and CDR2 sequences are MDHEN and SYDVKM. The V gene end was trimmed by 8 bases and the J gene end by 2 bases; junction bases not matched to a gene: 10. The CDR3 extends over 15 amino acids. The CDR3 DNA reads TGTGCCAGCTGCCCCTCTAGCGGGACCCCCTACGAGCAGTACTTC. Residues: CASCPSSGTPYEQYF.

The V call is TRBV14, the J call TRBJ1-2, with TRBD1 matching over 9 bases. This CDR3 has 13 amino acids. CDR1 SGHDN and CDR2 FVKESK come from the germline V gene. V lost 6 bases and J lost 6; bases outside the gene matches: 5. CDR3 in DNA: TGTGCCAGCAGGACAGGGGGAAGTGATGGCTACACCTTC. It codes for CASRTGGSDGYTF. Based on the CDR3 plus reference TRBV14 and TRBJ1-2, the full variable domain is EAGVTQFPSHSVIEKGQTVTLRCDPISGHDNLYWYRRVMGKEIKFLLHFVKESKQDESGMPNNRFLAERTGGTYSTLKVQPAELEDSGVYFCASRTGGSDGYTFGSGTRLTVV.

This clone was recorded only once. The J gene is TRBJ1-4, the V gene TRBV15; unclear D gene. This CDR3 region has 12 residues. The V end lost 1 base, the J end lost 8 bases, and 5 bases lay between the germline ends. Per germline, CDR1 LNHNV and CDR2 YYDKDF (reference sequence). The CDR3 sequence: CATSRVSEKLFF. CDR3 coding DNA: TGTGCCACCAGCAGAGTTTCCGAAAAACTGTTTTTT.

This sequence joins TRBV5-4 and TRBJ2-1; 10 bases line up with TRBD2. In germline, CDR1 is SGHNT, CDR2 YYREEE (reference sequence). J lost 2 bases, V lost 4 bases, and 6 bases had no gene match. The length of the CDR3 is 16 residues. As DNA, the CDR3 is TGTGCCAGCAGCCGCTCTAGCGGGGGAACCTACAATGAGCAGTTCTTC. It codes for CASSRSSGGTYNEQFF.

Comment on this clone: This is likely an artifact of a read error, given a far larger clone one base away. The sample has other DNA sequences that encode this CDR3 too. The chain's CDR3 is CSVEKGAEAFF. The DNA for the CDR3 is TGCAGCGTTGAGAAAGGAGCTGAAGCTTTCTTT. The rearrangement uses TRBV29-1 and TRBJ1-1, with unresolved D. The germline V and J ends were trimmed by 3 bases and 6 bases, with 8 bases remaining between them. The CDR3 sequence is 11 residues long. Germline CDR1 and CDR2: SQVTM and ANQGSEA.

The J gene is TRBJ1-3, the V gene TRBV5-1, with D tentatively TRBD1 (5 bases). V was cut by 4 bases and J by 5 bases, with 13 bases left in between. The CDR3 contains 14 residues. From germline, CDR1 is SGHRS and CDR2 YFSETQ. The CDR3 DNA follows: TGCGCCAGCAGCCCGGGGGGACCCAGAAACACCATATATTTT. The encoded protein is CASSPGGPRNTIYF. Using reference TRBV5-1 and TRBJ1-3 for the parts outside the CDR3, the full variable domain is KAGVTQTPRYLIKTRGQQVTLSCSPISGHRSVSWYQQTPGQGLQFLFEYFSETQRNKGNFPGRFSGRQFSNSRSEMNVSTLELGDSALYLCASSPGGPRNTIYFGEGSWLTVV.

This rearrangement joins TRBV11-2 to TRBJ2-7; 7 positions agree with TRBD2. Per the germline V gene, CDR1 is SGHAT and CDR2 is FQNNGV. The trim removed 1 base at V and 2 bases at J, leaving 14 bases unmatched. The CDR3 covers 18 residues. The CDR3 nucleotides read TGTGCCAGCAGCTTAGTGTTCGTCGGGCTAGCGGCCGCCTACGAGCAGTACTTC. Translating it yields CASSLVFVGLAAAYEQYF.

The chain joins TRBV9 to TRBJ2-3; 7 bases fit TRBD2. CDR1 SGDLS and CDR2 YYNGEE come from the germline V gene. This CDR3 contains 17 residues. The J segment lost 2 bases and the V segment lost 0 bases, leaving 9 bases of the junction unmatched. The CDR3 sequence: CASSVESASGYTDTQYF. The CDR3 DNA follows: TGTGCCAGCAGCGTAGAATCGGCTAGCGGATACACAGATACGCAGTATTTT.

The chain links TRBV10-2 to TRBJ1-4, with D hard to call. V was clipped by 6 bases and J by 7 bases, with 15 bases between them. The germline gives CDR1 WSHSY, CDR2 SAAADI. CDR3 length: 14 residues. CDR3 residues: CASRAVSRSEKLFF. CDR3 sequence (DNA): TGCGCCAGCAGGGCAGTCTCCAGGAGTGAAAAACTGTTTTTT.